This T cell receptor (beta chain) appears in the sequencing data of a study of CD8 T cells in Susac syndrome. Looked up from germline, CDR1 is SEHNR and CDR2 is FQNEAQ (reference sequence). The CDR3 totals 13 residues. The RNA input was roughly 0.45 to 1 ug, and it was reverse transcribed with random hexamers. In TCRdb, the immunoSEQ multiplex PCR reads were re-called with MiXCR into one record per CDR3 protein. The sample has approximately 150,000 distinct CDR3 sequences, roughly 93% seen once. On this clonotype itself: The junction departs from germline at one end; a sequencing error may be responsible.

The healthy controls were matched to patients by age and sex. Source material: CD4+ T cells from PBMCs. This clonotype originated in a human donor in good health. The rearrangement links TRBV7-9 to TRBJ1-1; tentatively, D is TRBD1 (6 bases). CDR3 in amino acids: CASSEQQGGPRPF. The CDR3 region has the DNA TGTGCCAGCAGCGAACAACAGGGAGGTCCGCGCCCGTTT.